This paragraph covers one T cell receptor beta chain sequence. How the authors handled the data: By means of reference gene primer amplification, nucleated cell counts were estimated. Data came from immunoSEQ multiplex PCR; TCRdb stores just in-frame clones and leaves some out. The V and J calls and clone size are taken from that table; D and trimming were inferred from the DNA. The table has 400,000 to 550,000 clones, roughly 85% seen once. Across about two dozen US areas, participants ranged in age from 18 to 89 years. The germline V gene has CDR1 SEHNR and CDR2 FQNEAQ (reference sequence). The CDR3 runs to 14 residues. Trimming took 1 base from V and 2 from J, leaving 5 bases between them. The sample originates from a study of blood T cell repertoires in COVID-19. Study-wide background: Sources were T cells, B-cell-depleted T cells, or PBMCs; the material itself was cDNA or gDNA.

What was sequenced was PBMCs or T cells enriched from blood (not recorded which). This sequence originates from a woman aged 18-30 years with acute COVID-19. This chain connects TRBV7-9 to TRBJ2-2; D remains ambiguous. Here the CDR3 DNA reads TGTGCCAGCAGCTTAGAGCTAAACACCGGGGAGCTGTTTTTT. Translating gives CASSLELNTGELFF.